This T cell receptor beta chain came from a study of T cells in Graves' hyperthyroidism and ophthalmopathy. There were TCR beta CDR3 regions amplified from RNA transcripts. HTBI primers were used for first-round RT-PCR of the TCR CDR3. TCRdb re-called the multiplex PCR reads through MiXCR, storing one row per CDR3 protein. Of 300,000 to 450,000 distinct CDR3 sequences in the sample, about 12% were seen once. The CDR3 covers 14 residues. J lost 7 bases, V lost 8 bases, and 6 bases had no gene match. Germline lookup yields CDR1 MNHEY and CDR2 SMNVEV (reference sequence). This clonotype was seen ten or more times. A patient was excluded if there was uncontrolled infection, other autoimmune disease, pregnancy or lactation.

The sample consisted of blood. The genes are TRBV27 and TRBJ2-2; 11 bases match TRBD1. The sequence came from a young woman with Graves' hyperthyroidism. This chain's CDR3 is CASAGTGGRGELFF. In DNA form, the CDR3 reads TGTGCCAGCGCCGGGACAGGGGGACGCGGGGAGCTGTTTTTT.